The source of this TCR beta chain is a study of T cell changes during pregnancy in multiple sclerosis. Germline trimming cut 1 base from V and 7 bases from J; bases unmatched to any gene: 3. This CDR3 has 13 amino acids. The germline V gene has CDR1 SGHAT and CDR2 FQNNGV. TCRdb keeps only in-frame clones here, not all; method: immunoSEQ multiplex PCR. The sample lists tens of thousands of clones, approximately 91% occurring once. This clonotype originated in a female donor in good health, enrolled as a control in a pregnancy study. The sequencing here drew on peripheral blood, taken in the second trimester of pregnancy. The genes are TRBV11-2 and TRBJ2-7; 8 bases align to TRBD2. CDR3 nucleotide sequence: TGTGCCAGCAGCTTAGTAATAGCGGGGGAGCAGTACTTC. The encoded protein is CASSLVIAGEQYF.